This T cell receptor beta chain is drawn from a study of blood T cell repertoires in COVID-19. The wider study: Spain, Italy and the United States supplied samples that represented acute and convalescent COVID-19. Sources were T cells, B-cell-depleted T cells, or PBMCs; the material itself was cDNA or gDNA.

Original processing methods: Estimation of nucleated cell counts was performed using reference gene primer amplification. The protocol was immunoSEQ multiplex PCR, while the TCRdb copy is restricted to in-frame clones and leaves out a portion. V and J calls and clone size are given by that table; D and trimming were obtained from the DNA. The sample records 200,000 or so clones, roughly nine tenths being singletons. In its sample, this clone was seen once. CDR1 is WSHSY, CDR2 SAAADI, per germline. The CDR3 sequence is 19 residues long. Germline trimming cut 0 bases from V and 0 bases from J; bases unmatched to any gene: 6.

The clonotype was recovered from a man aged 70-80 years with active or convalescent COVID-19. The gene calls are TRBV10-2 and TRBJ2-3, with TRBD2 matching 13 bases. Material: peripheral blood. The DNA for the CDR3 is TGCGCCAGCAGTGAGTCCCGGACTAGCGGGAGTGCTAGCACAGATACGCAGTATTTT. Translated: CASSESRTSGSASTDTQYF.